Listed below are T cell receptor beta chains from one sample, sequenced in a study of blood T cell repertoires in COVID-19. Clones were sequenced by immunoSEQ multiplex PCR, and TCRdb holds only the in-frame ones, with some missing. The sample lists about 250,000 clones, more than 70% seen once, with roughly 5.8% in the top ten. Specimen: peripheral blood. These receptors were collected from a man at least 80 years old with acute or convalescent COVID-19. CDR3s include the opening cysteine and the closing phenylalanine or tryptophan. The D gene is left open where the match is weak. Clone size is stated in some rows and not others, as once, few, many or a class when expanded.

D gene: TRBD2
V gene: TRBV27
clone size: .
J gene: TRBJ2-1
CDR3 protein: CASRLAGGPYNEQFF
CDR3 DNA: TGTGCCAGCAGACTAGCGGGAGGGCCCTACAATGAGCAGTTCTTC

D gene: .
V gene: TRBV27
clone size: .
J gene: TRBJ2-2
CDR3 protein: CVARGTPNTGELFF
CDR3 DNA: TGTGTCGCAAGGGGGACCCCGAACACCGGGGAGCTGTTTTTT

D gene: .
V gene: TRBV5-5
clone size: .
J gene: TRBJ2-3
CDR3 protein: CASSLLGLITDTQYF
CDR3 DNA: TGTGCCAGCAGCTTGCTGGGACTGATCACAGATACGCAGTATTTT

D gene: TRBD2
V gene: TRBV13
clone size: .
J gene: TRBJ2-3
CDR3 protein: CASSSGGLAGSDTQYF
CDR3 DNA: TGTGCCAGCAGCTCAGGGGGACTAGCGGGGTCAGATACGCAGTATTTT

D gene: .
V gene: TRBV29-1
clone size: .
J gene: TRBJ1-3
CDR3 protein: CSVDQGGNTIYF
CDR3 DNA: TGCAGCGTTGACCAGGGTGGAAACACCATATATTTT

D gene: TRBD1
V gene: TRBV10-3
clone size: .
J gene: TRBJ2-7
CDR3 protein: CAIRTDRGSDEQYF
CDR3 DNA: TGTGCCATCAGAACGGACAGGGGGTCCGACGAGCAGTACTTC

D gene: TRBD1
V gene: TRBV5-1
clone size: once
J gene: TRBJ2-7
CDR3 protein: CASSLQIGTGIYEQYF
CDR3 DNA: TGCGCCAGCAGCTTGCAAATCGGGACAGGAATCTACGAGCAGTACTTC

D gene: TRBD1
V gene: TRBV18
clone size: .
J gene: TRBJ1-6
CDR3 protein: CASSLTGTGYNSPLHF
CDR3 DNA: TGTGCCAGCTCACTAACCGGGACAGGGTATAATTCACCCCTCCACTTT

D gene: TRBD2
V gene: TRBV7-2
clone size: .
J gene: TRBJ2-5
CDR3 protein: CASSLAGTSGLETQYF
CDR3 DNA: TGTGCCAGCAGCTTAGCTGGGACTAGCGGGCTAGAGACCCAGTACTTC

D gene: .
V gene: TRBV4-1
clone size: .
J gene: TRBJ1-4
CDR3 protein: CASSQEGGSEKLFF
CDR3 DNA: TGCGCCAGCAGCCAAGAGGGGGGAAGTGAAAAACTGTTTTTT

D gene: TRBD1
V gene: TRBV15
clone size: .
J gene: TRBJ2-4
CDR3 protein: CATSRGQGEYIQYF
CDR3 DNA: TGTGCCACCAGCAGGGGACAGGGGGAATACATTCAGTACTTC

D gene: .
V gene: TRBV16
clone size: .
J gene: TRBJ2-5
CDR3 protein: CASSQFETGGETQYF
CDR3 DNA: TGTGCCAGCAGCCAATTCGAAACCGGCGGAGAGACCCAGTACTTC

D gene: .
V gene: TRBV28
clone size: .
J gene: TRBJ2-3
CDR3 protein: CASSITIATSTDTQYF
CDR3 DNA: TGTGCCAGCAGTATTACCATAGCTACTAGCACAGATACGCAGTATTTT

D gene: .
V gene: TRBV11-2
clone size: .
J gene: TRBJ2-7
CDR3 protein: CASSLTGTGKDEQYF
CDR3 DNA: TGTGCCAGCAGCTTAACCGGGACTGGGAAGGACGAGCAGTACTTC

D gene: TRBD2
V gene: TRBV5-1
clone size: .
J gene: TRBJ2-3
CDR3 protein: CASSFLAGGTDTQYF
CDR3 DNA: TGCGCCAGCAGCTTCCTAGCGGGGGGCACAGATACGCAGTATTTT

D gene: TRBD1
V gene: TRBV7-7
clone size: .
J gene: TRBJ2-1
CDR3 protein: CASSLGSAGGAGEQFF
CDR3 DNA: TGTGCTAGCAGCTTAGGTAGCGCAGGGGGCGCGGGTGAGCAGTTCTTC

D gene: TRBD1
V gene: TRBV27
clone size: many
J gene: TRBJ2-1
CDR3 protein: CASSLSHRWDRDYNEQFF
CDR3 DNA: TGTGCCAGCAGTTTAAGTCACAGGTGGGACAGGGACTACAATGAGCAGTTCTTC